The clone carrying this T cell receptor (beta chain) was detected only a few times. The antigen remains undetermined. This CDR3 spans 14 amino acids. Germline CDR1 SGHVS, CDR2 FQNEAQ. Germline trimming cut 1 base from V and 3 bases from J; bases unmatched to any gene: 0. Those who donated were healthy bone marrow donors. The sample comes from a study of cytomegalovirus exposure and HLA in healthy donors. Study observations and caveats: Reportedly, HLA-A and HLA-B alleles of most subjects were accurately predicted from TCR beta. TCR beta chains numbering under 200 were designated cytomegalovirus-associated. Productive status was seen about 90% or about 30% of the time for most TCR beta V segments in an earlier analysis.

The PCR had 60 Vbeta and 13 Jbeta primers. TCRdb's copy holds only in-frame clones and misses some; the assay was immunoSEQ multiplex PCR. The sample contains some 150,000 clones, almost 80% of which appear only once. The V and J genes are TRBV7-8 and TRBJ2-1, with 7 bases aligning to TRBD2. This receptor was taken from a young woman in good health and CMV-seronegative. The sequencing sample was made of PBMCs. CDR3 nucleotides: TGTGCCAGCAGCTTAGGCGGGGGCTACAATGAGCAGTTCTTC. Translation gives CASSLGGGYNEQFF.